These 13 T cell receptor beta chains share one sample of origin, sequenced in a study of shared clonotypes between healthy human individuals. Repertoires were generated with immunoSEQ multiplex PCR, while TCRdb's copy carries only in-frame clones and drops some. The sample yields about 2.3 million clones, around 92% seen once. The sequenced sample was naive CD4+ T cells from PBMCs. Subset meaning: CD45RA+ positively selected. All receptors come from a man younger than 30 in good health. Some clones in this sample may be carry-over from other donors' samples.

This clone was recorded only once. V gene TRBV18 combines with J gene TRBJ2-7, with 8 bases that match TRBD2. Looked up from germline, CDR1 is KGHSH and CDR2 is LQKENI. CDR3 length: 18 amino acids. V lost 4 bases to trimming and J lost 4 bases; unmatched junction nucleotides: 18. The CDR3 DNA is TGTGCCAGCTCACTATGGCAGGATATAACTAGCGGTCGGTACGAGCAGTACTTC. Translating gives CASSLWQDITSGRYEQYF.

This clone showed up just once. The chain joins TRBV7-9 to TRBJ2-2; 10 bases fit TRBD1. The germline CDR1 and CDR2 sequences are SEHNR and FQNEAQ (reference sequence). The CDR3 extends over 16 amino acids. V was clipped by 5 bases and J by 1 base; unmatched bases: 4. The CDR3 loop is CASSSGDRGNTGELFF. CDR3 bases: TGTGCCAGCAGCAGCGGGGACAGGGGGAACACCGGGGAGCTGTTTTTT.

A remark on this clone: Other DNA sequences in the same sample also yield this CDR3. V is TRBV6-5 and J is TRBJ1-2; weak D call: TRBD1 (5 bases). Deletions cut 0 bases from V and 1 base from J, with 6 bases between. Germline V CDR1 and CDR2: MNHEY, SVGAGI. CDR3 size: 14 residues. In DNA, the CDR3 is TGTGCCAGCAGTTACTCCCAGGGTAACTATGGCTACACCTTC. Translation gives CASSYSQGNYGYTF.

The CDR3 is CASSLTGDTQYF. The CDR3 bases are TGTGCCAGCAGCCTCACAGGCGATACGCAGTATTTT. The rearrangement uses TRBV11-2 and TRBJ2-3, with a possible D match to TRBD1 (5 bases). Trimming shortened V by 5 bases and J by 6 bases, and 9 bases separated the two germline ends. Germline V gene data show CDR1 as SGHAT and CDR2 as FQNNGV. The CDR3 has 12 residues.

V usage is TRBV27 and J usage is TRBJ2-2, with D unresolved. This CDR3 comprises 15 residues. Trimming took 6 bases from V and 5 from J, leaving 16 bases between them. Per germline, CDR1 MNHEY and CDR2 SMNVEV (reference sequence). CDR3 region: CASSLGRALTGELFF. The CDR3 DNA follows: TGTGCCAGCAGCCTCGGCCGGGCGCTTACCGGGGAGCTGTTTTTT.

The chain is built from TRBV6-6 and TRBJ2-5; 7 bases fit TRBD2. CDR3 length equals 12 residues. Germline V gene data show CDR1 as MNHNY and CDR2 as SVGAGI (reference sequence). J was trimmed by 5 bases and V by 5 bases; bases with no gene match: 2. The CDR3 spells CASSRDYETQYF. DNA for the CDR3: TGTGCCAGCAGTCGGGACTATGAGACCCAGTACTTC.

This clone occurred once. Other DNA sequences in this sample translate to the same CDR3. The chain couples TRBV10-3 to TRBJ2-2; 13 bases agree with TRBD2. In germline, CDR1 is ENHRY, CDR2 SYGVKD. This CDR3 has 17 amino acids. J was trimmed by 5 bases and V by 2 bases; bases with no gene match: 5. This chain's CDR3 is CAISETSGRARTGELFF. CDR3 coding DNA: TGTGCCATCAGTGAGACTAGCGGGAGGGCCCGGACCGGGGAGCTGTTTTTT.

The V and J genes are TRBV30 and TRBJ2-1; D call uncertain. CDR1 is GTSNPN, CDR2 SVGIG, per germline (reference sequence). This CDR3 region has 13 residues. Between the trimmed V and J ends, which lost 0 bases and 9 bases, there was a span of 12 bases. This CDR3 reads CAWSVSRWGEQFF. The CDR3 bases are TGTGCCTGGAGTGTAAGCCGATGGGGTGAGCAGTTCTTC.

This clone is a singleton in its sample. The chain is built from TRBV28 and TRBJ2-2; 10 bases are a match to TRBD2. Germline V gives CDR1 MDHEN, CDR2 SYDVKM. V lost 5 bases, J lost 3 bases, and 12 bases stayed unmatched. The CDR3 is made up of 18 amino acids. The CDR3 region is CASSPRTSGTGYTGELFF. In nucleotides, the CDR3 is TGTGCCAGCAGTCCAAGGACTAGCGGAACCGGGTACACCGGGGAGCTGTTTTTT.

J is TRBJ2-4 and V is TRBV30; the D gene is possibly TRBD2 (6 bases). This CDR3 spans 17 amino acids. The germline gives CDR1 GTSNPN, CDR2 SVGIG (reference sequence). V shed 0 bases and J shed 2 bases, with 17 bases lying between them. For the CDR3, the DNA is TGTGCCTGGAGTGTACGTGGAGGGAAGGAATCCAAAAACATTCAGTACTTC. Translated: CAWSVRGGKESKNIQYF.

This rearrangement joins TRBV6-1 to TRBJ1-5; 9 nucleotides agree with TRBD1. Trimming cost V 3 bases and J 9 bases; bases outside gene matches: 6. Germline V gene data show CDR1 as MNHNS and CDR2 as SASEGT. CDR3 size: 14 residues. The CDR3 loop is CASSERDRVRPQHF. CDR3 DNA: TGTGCCAGCAGTGAGAGGGACAGGGTAAGGCCCCAGCATTTT.

With respect to this clone: Other DNA sequences in the sample encode the same CDR3. The chain links TRBV5-1 to TRBJ2-3; 8 bases are shared with TRBD2. The CDR3 totals 16 residues. Germline CDR1 and CDR2: SGHRS and YFSETQ. J gave up 1 base and V 3 bases, and 7 bases lay outside the gene matches. Written as DNA, the CDR3 is TGCGCCAGCAGCTCCGGCGGAGCGGGGGGCACAGATACGCAGTATTTT. It translates to CASSSGGAGGTDTQYF.

The rearrangement joins TRBV2 to TRBJ2-1, with 12 bases matching TRBD2. Germline lookup yields CDR1 SNHLY and CDR2 FYNNEI. The CDR3 has 15 residues. V was pared by 4 bases and J by 7 bases, with 5 bases of the junction left unmatched. CDR3 residues: CASSGLAGDSNEQFF. The CDR3 DNA sequence: TGTGCCAGCAGTGGACTAGCGGGAGACAGTAATGAGCAGTTCTTC.